This T cell receptor (beta chain) was observed in a study of shared clonotypes between healthy human individuals. Germline V gene lookup returns CDR1 LNHDA and CDR2 SQIVND (reference sequence). CDR3 length equals 16 residues. Trimming took 1 base from V and 9 from J; bases not matched to a gene: 6. For every subset, genomic DNA was evenly distributed across several immunoSEQ plates. The sorted-subset replicate PCRs were given roughly 200 ng DNA, which is roughly 30,000 T cell genomes. Only in-frame clones appear in the TCRdb table, and some are missing; sequencing was by immunoSEQ multiplex PCR. The data hold a few million clones, with about 92% observed a single time.

This TCR derives from a man aged 18 to 30 in good health. The sequenced sample was naive CD4+ T cells sorted from blood. The subset: CD45RA+ positively selected. This rearrangement joins TRBV19 to TRBJ2-1; 13 bases are shared with TRBD2. As DNA, the CDR3 is TGTGCCAGTAGTATAGGGGGACTAGCGGGGCCCTCTGAGCAGTTCTTC. This translates into CASSIGGLAGPSEQFF.